A selection of T cell receptor beta chains follows, all from one sample in a study of T cell responses to AZD1222 COVID-19 vaccine. Repertoires were generated with immunoSEQ multiplex PCR, while TCRdb's copy carries only in-frame clones and drops some. The repertoire consists of some 120,000 clones, with around 90% occurring once and the leading ten covering roughly 6.1%. Sequencing used peripheral blood, obtained 28 days after the second AZD1222 dose. All receptors come from an adult who received the AZD1222 COVID-19 vaccine. CDR3s include the opening cysteine and the closing phenylalanine or tryptophan. A D gene is named only where the DNA matches it firmly. Clone size, where shown, is once, few, many, or a class for clones that have expanded.

CDR3 DNA: TGCGCCAGCAGCTTGGATGGGACAGGGTATGGTCAGCCCCAGCATTTT
CDR3 protein: CASSLDGTGYGQPQHF
V gene: TRBV5-1
D gene: TRBD1
clone size: -
J gene: TRBJ1-5

CDR3 DNA: TGTGCCAGCAGCCCGACAAGTGCGAATAATGAAAAACTGTTTTTT
CDR3 protein: CASSPTSANNEKLFF
V gene: TRBV5-4
D gene: -
clone size: once
J gene: TRBJ1-4

CDR3 DNA: TGTGCCAGCAGCCCGCGGACAGATTATAATGAAAAACTGTTTTTT
CDR3 protein: CASSPRTDYNEKLFF
V gene: TRBV5-6
D gene: -
clone size: -
J gene: TRBJ1-4

CDR3 DNA: TGTGCCAGCAGAAAGGGGGCGGGATACAATGAGCAGTTCTTC
CDR3 protein: CASRKGAGYNEQFF
V gene: TRBV11-2
D gene: -
clone size: few
J gene: TRBJ2-1

CDR3 DNA: TGTGCCAGTAGTACTCCGGGACAGGGGGCGAACGGGGAGCTGTTTTTT
CDR3 protein: CASSTPGQGANGELFF
V gene: TRBV19
D gene: TRBD1
clone size: -
J gene: TRBJ2-2

CDR3 DNA: TGTGCCAGCAGTTTGACAGGGAGCTATGGCTACACCTTC
CDR3 protein: CASSLTGSYGYTF
V gene: TRBV12-3/TRBV12-4
D gene: TRBD1
clone size: -
J gene: TRBJ1-2

CDR3 DNA: TGTGCCAGCAGTGAACTAGTACATCCCCAGCATTTT
CDR3 protein: CASSELVHPQHF
V gene: TRBV2
D gene: -
clone size: few
J gene: TRBJ1-5

CDR3 DNA: TGTGCCAGCAGAATAGCAGGGGAGCAGTTCTTC
CDR3 protein: CASRIAGEQFF
V gene: TRBV2
D gene: -
clone size: -
J gene: TRBJ2-1

CDR3 DNA: TGCGCCAGCAGCTTGGCTCAGGCGGTATCTAATGAAAAACTGTTTTTT
CDR3 protein: CASSLAQAVSNEKLFF
V gene: TRBV5-1
D gene: -
clone size: -
J gene: TRBJ1-4

CDR3 DNA: TGCGCCAGCAGCCAATTCAGCCCTAGTTCGGGGGAGCTGTTTTTT
CDR3 protein: CASSQFSPSSGELFF
V gene: TRBV4-3
D gene: -
clone size: -
J gene: TRBJ2-2

CDR3 DNA: TGTGCCAGCGCCGGACTAGCGGGAGGGTGTGAGACCCAGTACTTC
CDR3 protein: CASAGLAGGCETQYF
V gene: TRBV21-1
D gene: -
clone size: -
J gene: TRBJ2-5

CDR3 DNA: TGTGCCAGTAGTTCCCGGACAGGGGGCATTGGGAATCAGCCCCAGCATTTT
CDR3 protein: CASSSRTGGIGNQPQHF
V gene: TRBV19
D gene: TRBD1
clone size: -
J gene: TRBJ1-5

CDR3 DNA: TGCGCCAGCAGCACGACAGTTAACTACGAGCAGTACTTC
CDR3 protein: CASSTTVNYEQYF
V gene: TRBV5-1
D gene: -
clone size: -
J gene: TRBJ2-7

CDR3 DNA: TGTGCCAGCAGTTTAAGTCTGGGAAACACCATATATTTT
CDR3 protein: CASSLSLGNTIYF
V gene: TRBV12-3/TRBV12-4
D gene: -
clone size: -
J gene: TRBJ1-3

CDR3 DNA: TGTGCCAGCAGCTTGAAGGGGACACCCTACGAGCAGTACTTC
CDR3 protein: CASSLKGTPYEQYF
V gene: TRBV5-4
D gene: -
clone size: -
J gene: TRBJ2-7

CDR3 DNA: TGTGCCATCAGTGACTCCACAGCGGGCGGCGAGCAGTACTTC
CDR3 protein: CAISDSTAGGEQYF
V gene: TRBV10-3
D gene: -
clone size: -
J gene: TRBJ2-7

CDR3 DNA: TGTGCCAGTAGCGTAGCGGGGACCTACGAGCAGTACTTC
CDR3 protein: CASSVAGTYEQYF
V gene: TRBV19
D gene: TRBD2
clone size: -
J gene: TRBJ2-7

CDR3 DNA: TGTGCCAGCAGCCAAAGGGTGAACACTGAAGCTTTCTTT
CDR3 protein: CASSQRVNTEAFF
V gene: TRBV3-1/TRBV3-2
D gene: -
clone size: -
J gene: TRBJ1-1

CDR3 DNA: TGCGCCAGCAGTGAAGGCAATCAGCCCCAGCATTTT
CDR3 protein: CASSEGNQPQHF
V gene: TRBV10-1
D gene: -
clone size: -
J gene: TRBJ1-5

CDR3 DNA: TGCGCCAGCAGCCCGTGGACTGGATCGAACACTGAAGCTTTCTTT
CDR3 protein: CASSPWTGSNTEAFF
V gene: TRBV5-1
D gene: -
clone size: -
J gene: TRBJ1-1